Listed below are T cell receptor beta chains from one sample, sequenced in a study of shared clonotypes between healthy human individuals. Method: immunoSEQ multiplex PCR; TCRdb's copy keeps in-frame clones and lacks some. This table holds roughly 2,000,000 clones, 80% to 95% found once. Sequenced: naive CD8+ T cells from PBMCs. The receptors derive from a young man in good health. Some clones in this sample may be carry-over from other donors' samples. Both conserved end residues are part of each CDR3. D genes are given only for firm matches.

v_gene: TRBV2; d_gene: -; j_gene: TRBJ2-2; CDR3nt: TGTGCCAGCAGTGAATTTGGGCAGGAGATTAATACCGGGGAGCTGTTTTTT; CDR3aa: CASSEFGQEINTGELFF
v_gene: TRBV6-4; d_gene: TRBD1; j_gene: TRBJ1-1; CDR3nt: TGTGCCAGCAGATCTGACAGGGGGCCTGAAGCTTTCTTT; CDR3aa: CASRSDRGPEAFF
v_gene: TRBV6-1; d_gene: TRBD2; j_gene: TRBJ2-3; CDR3nt: TGTGCCAGCAGTGAATGGGCGGGAGAGGGAGCAGATACGCAGTATTTT; CDR3aa: CASSEWAGEGADTQYF
v_gene: TRBV2; d_gene: TRBD2; j_gene: TRBJ2-1; CDR3nt: TGTGCCAGCAGTGGGGGACTAGCTAGCAATGAGCAGTTCTTC; CDR3aa: CASSGGLASNEQFF
v_gene: TRBV2; d_gene: -; j_gene: TRBJ2-3; CDR3nt: TGTGCCAGCAGACAGCTCTCTAGCACAGATACGCAGTATTTT; CDR3aa: CASRQLSSTDTQYF
v_gene: TRBV6-4; d_gene: -; j_gene: TRBJ1-1; CDR3nt: TGTGCCAGCAGGAAGGACACTTTGAACACTGAAGCTTTCTTT; CDR3aa: CASRKDTLNTEAFF
v_gene: TRBV27; d_gene: -; j_gene: TRBJ2-7; CDR3nt: TGTGCCAGCAGTCTACGAACGACCTCCTACGAGCAGTACTTC; CDR3aa: CASSLRTTSYEQYF
v_gene: TRBV7-9; d_gene: TRBD1; j_gene: TRBJ1-2; CDR3nt: TGTGCCAGCAGCTACTCAGGGGGCTATGGCTACACCTTC; CDR3aa: CASSYSGGYGYTF
v_gene: TRBV19; d_gene: TRBD1; j_gene: TRBJ1-1; CDR3nt: TGTGCCAGTATGGACAGGGCCGCGGGCACTGAAGCTTTCTTT; CDR3aa: CASMDRAAGTEAFF
v_gene: TRBV30; d_gene: -; j_gene: TRBJ2-7; CDR3nt: TGTGCCTGGAGTGAGCAGTACGAGCAGTACTTC; CDR3aa: CAWSEQYEQYF
v_gene: TRBV7-2; d_gene: -; j_gene: TRBJ1-1; CDR3nt: TGTGCCAGCAGCTTATTAAGGGGCGGAAGGGGTTCGAACACTGAAGCTTTCTTT; CDR3aa: CASSLLRGGRGSNTEAFF
v_gene: TRBV7-8; d_gene: -; j_gene: TRBJ1-3; CDR3nt: TGTGCCAGCAGCTTAAAATCCGCAGGGGCTCTTGGAAACACCATATATTTT; CDR3aa: CASSLKSAGALGNTIYF
v_gene: TRBV28; d_gene: -; j_gene: TRBJ2-1; CDR3nt: TGTGCCAGCAGTTTCGGGACTTTCTACAATGAGCAGTTCTTC; CDR3aa: CASSFGTFYNEQFF
v_gene: TRBV7-9; d_gene: -; j_gene: TRBJ2-3; CDR3nt: TGTGCCAGCAGCCAGGGGACCACAGATACGCAGTATTTT; CDR3aa: CASSQGTTDTQYF
v_gene: TRBV27; d_gene: -; j_gene: TRBJ2-1; CDR3nt: TGTGCCAGCAGTTTAGCGCAGGGGAATGAGCAGTTCTTC; CDR3aa: CASSLAQGNEQFF
v_gene: TRBV7-3; d_gene: TRBD2; j_gene: TRBJ2-1; CDR3nt: TGTGCCAGCAGACTAGCGGGAGGTTCTTACAATGAGCAGTTCTTC; CDR3aa: CASRLAGGSYNEQFF
v_gene: TRBV10-3; d_gene: -; j_gene: TRBJ2-7; CDR3nt: TGTGCCGCCGGCCAGGTTCTAGGTTACGAGCAGTACTTC; CDR3aa: CAAGQVLGYEQYF
v_gene: TRBV14; d_gene: TRBD1; j_gene: TRBJ2-7; CDR3nt: TGTGCCAGCAGCACTCCGGGACAGGCGCCCGAGCAGTACTTC; CDR3aa: CASSTPGQAPEQYF
v_gene: TRBV11-2; d_gene: -; j_gene: TRBJ2-1; CDR3nt: TGTGCCAGCAACCCGACCGAACCCCACAATGAGCAGTTCTTC; CDR3aa: CASNPTEPHNEQFF
v_gene: TRBV7-9; d_gene: -; j_gene: TRBJ2-7; CDR3nt: TGTGCCAGCAGCTCCGGGGGAGTCCACGAGCAGTACTTC; CDR3aa: CASSSGGVHEQYF
v_gene: TRBV19; d_gene: TRBD1; j_gene: TRBJ1-5; CDR3nt: TGTGCCAGTAGTATCGACAGGGAAGGCATCCAGCCCCAGCATTTT; CDR3aa: CASSIDREGIQPQHF
v_gene: TRBV14; d_gene: -; j_gene: TRBJ2-7; CDR3nt: TGTGCCAGCAGCCAAGTTGCCGGGTACGAGCAGTACTTC; CDR3aa: CASSQVAGYEQYF
v_gene: TRBV28; d_gene: TRBD1; j_gene: TRBJ1-2; CDR3nt: TGTGCCAGCAGTTTCCTCCGGACAGGGAACTATGGCTACACCTTC; CDR3aa: CASSFLRTGNYGYTF
v_gene: TRBV2; d_gene: -; j_gene: TRBJ2-3; CDR3nt: TGTGCCAGCAGTGGTGTCGCCCCCGTTATGCCAGATACGCAGTATTTT; CDR3aa: CASSGVAPVMPDTQYF
v_gene: TRBV13; d_gene: -; j_gene: TRBJ1-4; CDR3nt: TGTGCCAGCAGCTTATCCCCAGCCCTAACTAATGAAAAACTGTTTTTT; CDR3aa: CASSLSPALTNEKLFF
v_gene: TRBV5-6; d_gene: -; j_gene: TRBJ1-1; CDR3nt: TGTGCCTCCTGGGGCGGAGGGTGGGCACTCACTGAAGCTTTCTTT; CDR3aa: CASWGGGWALTEAFF
v_gene: TRBV30; d_gene: -; j_gene: TRBJ2-7; CDR3nt: TGTGCCTGGAGAGGGGTTGGGGGGCTAGGGAACGAGCAGTACTTC; CDR3aa: CAWRGVGGLGNEQYF
v_gene: TRBV27; d_gene: -; j_gene: TRBJ2-1; CDR3nt: TGTGCCAGCAGTTTATCGGGCTACGCGAGCTCCTACAATGAGCAGTTCTTC; CDR3aa: CASSLSGYASSYNEQFF
v_gene: TRBV27; d_gene: -; j_gene: TRBJ2-7; CDR3nt: TGTGCCAGCAGTTCCCTCCTGTCAATCAACGAGCAGTACTTC; CDR3aa: CASSSLLSINEQYF